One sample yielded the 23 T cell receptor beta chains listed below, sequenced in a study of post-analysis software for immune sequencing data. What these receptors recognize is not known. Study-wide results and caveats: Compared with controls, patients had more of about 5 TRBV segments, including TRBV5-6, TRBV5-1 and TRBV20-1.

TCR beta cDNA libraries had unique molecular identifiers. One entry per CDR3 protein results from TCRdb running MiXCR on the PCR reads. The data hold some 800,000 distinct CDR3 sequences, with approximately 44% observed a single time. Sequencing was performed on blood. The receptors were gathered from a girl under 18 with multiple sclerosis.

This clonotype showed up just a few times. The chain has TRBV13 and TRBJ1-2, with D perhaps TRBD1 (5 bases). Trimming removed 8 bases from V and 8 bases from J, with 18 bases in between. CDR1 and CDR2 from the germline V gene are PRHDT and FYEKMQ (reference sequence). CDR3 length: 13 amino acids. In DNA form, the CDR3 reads TGTGCCAGCCGTAGGGGTGTCGGCAGAGGCTACACCTTC. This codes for CASRRGVGRGYTF.

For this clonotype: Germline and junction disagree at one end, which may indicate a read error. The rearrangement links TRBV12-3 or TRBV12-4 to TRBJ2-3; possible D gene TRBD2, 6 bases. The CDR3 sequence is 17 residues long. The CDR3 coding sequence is TGTGCCAGCAGTTTCTTAGGAGGGCCGGAGTACACAGGTACGCAGTATTTT. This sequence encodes CASSFLGGPEYTGTQYF.

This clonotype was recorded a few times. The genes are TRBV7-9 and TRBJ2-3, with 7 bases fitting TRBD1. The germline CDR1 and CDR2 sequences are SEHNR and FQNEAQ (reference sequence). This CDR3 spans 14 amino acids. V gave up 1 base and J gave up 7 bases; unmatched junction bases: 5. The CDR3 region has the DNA TGTGCCAGCAGCTTAGATGGGACAGATCATACGCAGTATTTT. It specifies CASSLDGTDHTQYF.

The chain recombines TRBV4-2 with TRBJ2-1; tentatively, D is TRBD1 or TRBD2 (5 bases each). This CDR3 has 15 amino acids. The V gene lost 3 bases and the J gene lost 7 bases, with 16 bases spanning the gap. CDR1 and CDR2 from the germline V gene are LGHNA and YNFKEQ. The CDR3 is CASSHTGNGANEQFF. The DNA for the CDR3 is TGTGCCAGCAGCCATACGGGAAACGGGGCTAATGAGCAGTTCTTC.

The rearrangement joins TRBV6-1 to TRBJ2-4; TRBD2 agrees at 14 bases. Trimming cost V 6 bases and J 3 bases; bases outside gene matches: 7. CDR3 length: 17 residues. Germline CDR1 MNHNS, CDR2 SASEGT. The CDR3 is CASSSGLAGGFKNIQYF. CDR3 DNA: TGTGCCAGCAGCTCCGGACTAGCGGGAGGCTTCAAAAACATTCAGTACTTC.

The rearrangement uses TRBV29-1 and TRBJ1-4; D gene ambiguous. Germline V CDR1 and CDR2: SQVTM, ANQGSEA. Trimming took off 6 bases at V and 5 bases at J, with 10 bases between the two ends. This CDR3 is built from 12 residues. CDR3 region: CSVAFANEKLFF. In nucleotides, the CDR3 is TGCAGCGTGGCCTTCGCAAATGAAAAACTGTTTTTT. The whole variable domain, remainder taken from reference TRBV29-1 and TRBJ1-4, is SAVISQKPSRDICQRGTSLTIQCQVDSQVTMMFWYRQQPGQSLTLIATANQGSEATYESGFVIDKFPISRPNLTFSTLTVSNMSPEDSSIYLCSVAFANEKLFFGSGTQLSVL.

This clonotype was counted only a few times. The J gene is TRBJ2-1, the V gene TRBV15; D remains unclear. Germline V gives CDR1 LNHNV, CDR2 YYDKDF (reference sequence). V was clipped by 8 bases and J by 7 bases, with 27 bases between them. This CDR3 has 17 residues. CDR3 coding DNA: TGTGCCACCTCCTCCATATATGGAGAACCCCCCTTGAATGAGCAGTTCTTC. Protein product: CATSSIYGEPPLNEQFF.

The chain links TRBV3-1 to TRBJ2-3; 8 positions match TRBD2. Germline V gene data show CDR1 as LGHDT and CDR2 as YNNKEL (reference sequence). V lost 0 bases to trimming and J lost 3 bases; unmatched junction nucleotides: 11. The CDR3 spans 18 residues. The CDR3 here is CASSQDRSGREETDTQYF. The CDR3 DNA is TGTGCCAGCAGCCAAGATCGATCCGGGCGGGAGGAAACAGATACGCAGTATTTT.

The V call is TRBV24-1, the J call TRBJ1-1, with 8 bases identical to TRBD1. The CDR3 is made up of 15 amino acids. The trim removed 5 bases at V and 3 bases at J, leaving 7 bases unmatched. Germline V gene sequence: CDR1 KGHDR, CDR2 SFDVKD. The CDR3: CATSAGGQGDTEAFF. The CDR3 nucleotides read TGTGCCACCAGTGCGGGCGGACAGGGCGACACTGAAGCTTTCTTT.

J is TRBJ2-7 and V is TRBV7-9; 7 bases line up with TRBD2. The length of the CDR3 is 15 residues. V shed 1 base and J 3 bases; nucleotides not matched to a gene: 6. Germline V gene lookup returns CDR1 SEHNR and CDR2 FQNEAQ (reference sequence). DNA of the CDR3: TGTGCCAGCAGCTTAGGCCGGGAGGCCCACTACGAGCAGTACTTC. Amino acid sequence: CASSLGREAHYEQYF.

The CDR3 loop reads CASSSNTGTRVYEQFF. The CDR3 region has the DNA TGTGCCAGCAGTTCTAATACCGGGACTAGGGTATATGAGCAGTTCTTC. V and J are TRBV28 and TRBJ2-1; 8 bases map to TRBD2. Losses at the gene ends were 4 bases for V and 8 bases for J; bases not matched to a gene: 13. Germline assignment: CDR1 MDHEN and CDR2 SYDVKM. This CDR3 is 16 amino acids long.

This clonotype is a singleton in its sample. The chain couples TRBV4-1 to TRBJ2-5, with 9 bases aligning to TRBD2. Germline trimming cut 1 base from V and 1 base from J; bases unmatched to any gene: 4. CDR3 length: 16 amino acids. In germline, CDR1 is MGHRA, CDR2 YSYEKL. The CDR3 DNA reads TGCGCCAGCAGCCAAGTGGTAGCGGGAGCCCAAGAGACCCAGTACTTC. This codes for CASSQVVAGAQETQYF.

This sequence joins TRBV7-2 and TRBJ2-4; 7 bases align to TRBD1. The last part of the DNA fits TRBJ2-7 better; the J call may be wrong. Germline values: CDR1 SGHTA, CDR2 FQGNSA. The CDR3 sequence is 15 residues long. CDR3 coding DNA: TGTGCCAGCAGGGAACACCCCGACAGGGTGGTCGAGCAGTACTTC. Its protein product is CASREHPDRVVEQYF.

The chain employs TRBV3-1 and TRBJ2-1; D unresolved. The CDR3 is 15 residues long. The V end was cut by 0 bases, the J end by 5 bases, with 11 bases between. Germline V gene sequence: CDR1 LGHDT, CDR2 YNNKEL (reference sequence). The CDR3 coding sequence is TGTGCCAGCAGCCAAGACAGACTTAGTAACAATGAGCAGTTCTTC. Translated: CASSQDRLSNNEQFF.

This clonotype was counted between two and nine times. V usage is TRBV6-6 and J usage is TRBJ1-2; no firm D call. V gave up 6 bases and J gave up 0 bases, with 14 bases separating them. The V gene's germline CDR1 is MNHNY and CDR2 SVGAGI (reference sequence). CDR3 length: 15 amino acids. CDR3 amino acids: CASSNGVIPNYGYTF. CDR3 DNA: TGTGCCAGCAGCAATGGGGTAATCCCTAACTATGGCTACACCTTC.

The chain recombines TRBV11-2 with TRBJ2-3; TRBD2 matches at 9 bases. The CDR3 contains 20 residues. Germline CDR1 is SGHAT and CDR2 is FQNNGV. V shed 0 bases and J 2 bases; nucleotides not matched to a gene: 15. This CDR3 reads CASSLDRRLSSGILTDTQYF. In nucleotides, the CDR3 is TGTGCCAGCAGCTTAGATAGGAGGTTGTCTAGCGGGATTCTCACAGATACGCAGTATTTT. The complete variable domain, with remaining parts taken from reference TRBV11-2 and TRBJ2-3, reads EAGVAQSPRYKIIEKRQSVAFWCNPISGHATLYWYQQILGQGPKLLIQFQNNGVVDDSQLPKDRFSAERLKGVDSTLKIQPAKLEDSAVYLCASSLDRRLSSGILTDTQYFGPGTRLTVL.

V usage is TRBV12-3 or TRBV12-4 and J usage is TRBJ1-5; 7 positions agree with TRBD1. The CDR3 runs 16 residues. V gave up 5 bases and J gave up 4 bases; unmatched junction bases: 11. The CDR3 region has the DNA TGTGCCAGCAGTCCAACCTTGGGACAGCTTAATCAGCCCCAGCATTTT. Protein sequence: CASSPTLGQLNQPQHF.

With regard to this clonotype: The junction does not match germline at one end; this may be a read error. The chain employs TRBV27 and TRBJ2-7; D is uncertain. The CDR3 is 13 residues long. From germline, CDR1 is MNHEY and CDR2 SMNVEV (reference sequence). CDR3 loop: CAGSFLSSYEQYF. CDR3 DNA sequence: TGTGCCGGCAGTTTCCTCAGCTCCTACGAGCAGTACTTC.

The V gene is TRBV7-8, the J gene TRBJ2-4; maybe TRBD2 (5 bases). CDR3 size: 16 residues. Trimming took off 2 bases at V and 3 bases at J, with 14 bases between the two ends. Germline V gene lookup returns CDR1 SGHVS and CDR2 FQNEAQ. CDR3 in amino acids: CASSLRGQAVKNIQYF. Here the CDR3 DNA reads TGTGCCAGCAGCTTAAGAGGGCAGGCTGTCAAAAACATTCAGTACTTC. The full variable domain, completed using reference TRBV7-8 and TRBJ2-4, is GAGVSQSPRYKVAKRGQDVALRCDPISGHVSLFWYQQALGQGPEFLTYFQNEAQLDKSGLPSDRFFAERPEGSVSTLKIQRTQQEDSAVYLCASSLRGQAVKNIQYFGAGTRLSVL.

CDR3 loop: CATSVGETQYF. DNA of the CDR3: TGTGCCACCAGTGTCGGGGAGACCCAGTACTTC. The chain couples TRBV24-1 to TRBJ2-5; no reliable D call. This CDR3 comprises 11 residues. V was cut by 5 bases and J by 5 bases, with 5 bases left in between. Germline lookup yields CDR1 KGHDR and CDR2 SFDVKD.

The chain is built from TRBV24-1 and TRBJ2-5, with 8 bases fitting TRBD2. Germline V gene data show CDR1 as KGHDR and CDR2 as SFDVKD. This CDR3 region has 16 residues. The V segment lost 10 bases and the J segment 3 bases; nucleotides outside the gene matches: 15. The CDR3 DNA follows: TGTGCCACTTCCGTAGCGGGACGCGGCGGGGAAGAGACCCAGTACTTC. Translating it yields CATSVAGRGGEETQYF.

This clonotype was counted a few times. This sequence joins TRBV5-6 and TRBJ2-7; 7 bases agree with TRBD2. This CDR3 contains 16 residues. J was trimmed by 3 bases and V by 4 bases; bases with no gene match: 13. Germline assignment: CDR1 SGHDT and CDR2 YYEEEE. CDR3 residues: CASSKTGGTPLYEQYF. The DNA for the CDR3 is TGTGCCAGCAGCAAAACGGGGGGTACCCCGCTCTACGAGCAGTACTTC. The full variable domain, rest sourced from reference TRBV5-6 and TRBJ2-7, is DAGVTQSPTHLIKTRGQQVTLRCSPKSGHDTVSWYQQALGQGPQFIFQYYEEEERQRGNFPDRFSGHQFPNYSSELNVNALLLGDSALYLCASSKTGGTPLYEQYFGPGTRLTVT.

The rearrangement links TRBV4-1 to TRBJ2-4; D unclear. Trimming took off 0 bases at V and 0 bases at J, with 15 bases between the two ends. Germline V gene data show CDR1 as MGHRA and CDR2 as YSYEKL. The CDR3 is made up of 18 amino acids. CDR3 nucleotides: TGCGCCAGCAGCCAAGATGGGCTAGACGCCCGAGCCAAAAACATTCAGTACTTC. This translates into CASSQDGLDARAKNIQYF.